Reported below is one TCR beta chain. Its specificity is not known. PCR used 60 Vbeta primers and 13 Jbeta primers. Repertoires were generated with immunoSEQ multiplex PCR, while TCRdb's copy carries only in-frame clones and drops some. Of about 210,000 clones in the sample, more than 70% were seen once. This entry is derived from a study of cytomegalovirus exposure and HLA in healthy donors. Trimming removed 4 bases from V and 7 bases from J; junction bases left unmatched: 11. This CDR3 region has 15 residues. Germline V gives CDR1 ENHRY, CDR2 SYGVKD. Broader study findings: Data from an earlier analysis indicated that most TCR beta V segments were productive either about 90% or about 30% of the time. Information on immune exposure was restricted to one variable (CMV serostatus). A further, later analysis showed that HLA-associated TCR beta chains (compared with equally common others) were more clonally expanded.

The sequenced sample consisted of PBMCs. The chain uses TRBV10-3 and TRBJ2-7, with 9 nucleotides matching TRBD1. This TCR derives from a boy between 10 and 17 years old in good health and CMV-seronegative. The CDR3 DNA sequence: TGTGCCATCAGTGCCCCTGAGGACAGGGGAGATGAGCAGTACTTC. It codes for CAISAPEDRGDEQYF.